A selection of T cell receptor beta chains follows, all from one sample in a study of blood T cell repertoires in COVID-19. Using immunoSEQ multiplex PCR, the repertoire was profiled, and TCRdb retains in-frame clones only, with some absent. Found here are approximately 200,000 clones, about 90% of them singletons; the top ten hold 2% to 2.5%. Sequencing was carried out using PBMCs or T cells enriched from blood (not recorded which). Source of these receptors: a woman in her twenties or thirties who had recovered from COVID-19. Both conserved end residues are part of each CDR3. Fields, in order: V gene, J gene, clone size, D gene, CDR3 DNA, CDR3 protein. The D gene is left open where the match is weak. Rows give clone size only sometimes, using once, few, many, or a class for an expanded clone.

V: TRBV18
J: TRBJ1-2
size: few
D: NA
DNA: TGTGCCAGCTCACCAGATTCAGGGATATATGGCTACACCTTC
CDR3: CASSPDSGIYGYTF

V: TRBV5-8
J: TRBJ2-3
size: NA
D: TRBD2
DNA: TGTGCCAGCAGCTTCGGTGCAGCGGGGGGGACAGATACGCAGTATTTT
CDR3: CASSFGAAGGTDTQYF

V: TRBV6-2/TRBV6-3
J: TRBJ2-7
size: NA
D: NA
DNA: TGTGCCAGCAGTTATGTAGCGCGGGATTTCTCCTACGAGCAGTACTTC
CDR3: CASSYVARDFSYEQYF

V: TRBV7-3
J: TRBJ2-1
size: NA
D: TRBD2
DNA: TGTGCCAGCAGCCACCGGGGACTAGGGGAGCAGTTCTTC
CDR3: CASSHRGLGEQFF

V: TRBV3-1/TRBV3-2
J: TRBJ1-2
size: NA
D: NA
DNA: TGTGCCAGCAGCCAACTCCTTCCACGCGGCAACTATGGCTACACCTTC
CDR3: CASSQLLPRGNYGYTF

V: TRBV7-2
J: TRBJ1-6
size: NA
D: NA
DNA: TGTGCCAGCAGCCGTGACAGTAAGAATTCACCCCTCCACTTT
CDR3: CASSRDSKNSPLHF

V: TRBV24-1
J: TRBJ1-4
size: NA
D: NA
DNA: TGTGCCACCAGTGATCCCGGGTCCGGTGAAAAACTGTTTTTT
CDR3: CATSDPGSGEKLFF

V: TRBV5-4
J: TRBJ2-2
size: NA
D: NA
DNA: TGTGCCAGCACCCCGGGGAGAGGTCGTAACACCGGGGAGCTGTTTTTT
CDR3: CASTPGRGRNTGELFF

V: TRBV12-3/TRBV12-4
J: TRBJ1-4
size: NA
D: NA
DNA: TGTGCCAGCATGCGGCTGGGGAGGCTGTTTTTT
CDR3: CASMRLGRLFF

V: TRBV9
J: TRBJ1-2
size: NA
D: NA
DNA: TGTGCCAGCAGCTTCGAGGGTCAGGGGTTCCCCTATGGCTACACCTTC
CDR3: CASSFEGQGFPYGYTF

V: TRBV7-8
J: TRBJ1-3
size: NA
D: TRBD1
DNA: TGTGCCGACAGGGCGCTCTCTGGAAACACCATATATTTT
CDR3: CADRALSGNTIYF

V: TRBV14
J: TRBJ1-1
size: NA
D: NA
DNA: TGTGCCAGCAGCCAAGTCGCCGGTGGCACTGAAGCTTTCTTT
CDR3: CASSQVAGGTEAFF

V: TRBV12-3/TRBV12-4
J: TRBJ1-1
size: once
D: TRBD1
DNA: TGTGCCAGCAGTGCACAGGGGGAAGCTTTCTTT
CDR3: CASSAQGEAFF

V: TRBV11-2
J: TRBJ2-1
size: NA
D: TRBD2
DNA: TGTGCCAGCAGGCAAATAATAGCTAGCGGGAGTATGAATGAGCAGTTCTTC
CDR3: CASRQIIASGSMNEQFF

V: TRBV5-6
J: TRBJ1-1
size: NA
D: NA
DNA: TGTGCCAGCAGCTTGGGGACATCTGAAGCTTTCTTT
CDR3: CASSLGTSEAFF